The sequence of this TCR beta chain was determined in a study of control samples from healthy donors and cancer patients. The ends were cut back, 7 bases at V and 6 bases at J, with 12 bases in the middle. Germline V gene lookup returns CDR1 SNHLY and CDR2 FYNNEI. CDR3 size: 12 residues. Measured with immunoSEQ multiplex PCR; TCRdb has only the in-frame clones, and not every one. Counted here are about 94,000 clones, about nine tenths occurring once; the ten biggest clones make up about 4%. This clone was seen a handful of times. The V and J genes are TRBV2 and TRBJ1-1; no definite D call. This receptor was identified in a woman aged 18-29 years in good health. Specimen: blood. CDR3 bases: TGTGCCAGCAAAGAGGGTTTGGCTGAAGCTTTCTTT. Translating gives CASKEGLAEAFF.